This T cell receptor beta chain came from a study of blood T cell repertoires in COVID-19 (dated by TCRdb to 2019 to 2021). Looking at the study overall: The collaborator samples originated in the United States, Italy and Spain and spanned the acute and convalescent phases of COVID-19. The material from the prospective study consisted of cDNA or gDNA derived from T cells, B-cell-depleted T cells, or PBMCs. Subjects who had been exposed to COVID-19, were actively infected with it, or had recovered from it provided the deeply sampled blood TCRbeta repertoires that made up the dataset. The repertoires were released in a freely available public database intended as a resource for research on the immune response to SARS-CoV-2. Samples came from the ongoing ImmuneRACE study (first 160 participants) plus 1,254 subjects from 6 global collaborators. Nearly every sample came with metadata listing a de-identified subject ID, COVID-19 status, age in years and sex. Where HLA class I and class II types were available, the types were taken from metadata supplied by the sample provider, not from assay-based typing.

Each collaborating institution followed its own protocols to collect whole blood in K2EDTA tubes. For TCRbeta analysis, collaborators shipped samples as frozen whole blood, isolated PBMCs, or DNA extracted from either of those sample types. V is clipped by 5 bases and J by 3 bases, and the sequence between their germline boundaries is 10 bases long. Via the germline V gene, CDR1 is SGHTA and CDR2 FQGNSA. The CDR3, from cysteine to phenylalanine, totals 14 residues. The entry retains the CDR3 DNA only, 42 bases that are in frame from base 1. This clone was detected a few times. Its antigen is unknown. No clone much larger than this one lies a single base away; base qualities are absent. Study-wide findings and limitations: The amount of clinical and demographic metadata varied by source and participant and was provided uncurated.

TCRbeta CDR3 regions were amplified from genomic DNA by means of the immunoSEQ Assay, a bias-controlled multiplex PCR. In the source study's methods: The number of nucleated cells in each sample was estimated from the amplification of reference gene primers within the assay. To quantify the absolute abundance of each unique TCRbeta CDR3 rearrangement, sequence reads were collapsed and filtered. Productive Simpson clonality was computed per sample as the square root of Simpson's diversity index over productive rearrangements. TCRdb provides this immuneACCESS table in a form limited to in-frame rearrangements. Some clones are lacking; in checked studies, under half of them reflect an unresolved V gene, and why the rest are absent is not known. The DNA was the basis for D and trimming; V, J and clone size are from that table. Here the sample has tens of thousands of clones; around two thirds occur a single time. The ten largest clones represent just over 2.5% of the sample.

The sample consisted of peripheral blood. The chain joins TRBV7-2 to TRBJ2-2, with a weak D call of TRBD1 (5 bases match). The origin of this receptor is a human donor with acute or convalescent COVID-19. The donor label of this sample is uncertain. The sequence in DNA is TGTGCCAGCAGCCCCGACAGATACACCGGGGAGCTGTTTTTT. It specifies CASSPDRYTGELFF. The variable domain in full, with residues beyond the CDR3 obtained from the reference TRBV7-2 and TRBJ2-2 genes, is GAGVSQSPSNKVTEKGKDVELRCDPISGHTALYWYRQSLGQGLEFLIYFQGNSAPDKSGLPSDRFSAERTGGSVSTLTIQRTQQEDSAVYLCASSPDRYTGELFFGEGSRLTVL.